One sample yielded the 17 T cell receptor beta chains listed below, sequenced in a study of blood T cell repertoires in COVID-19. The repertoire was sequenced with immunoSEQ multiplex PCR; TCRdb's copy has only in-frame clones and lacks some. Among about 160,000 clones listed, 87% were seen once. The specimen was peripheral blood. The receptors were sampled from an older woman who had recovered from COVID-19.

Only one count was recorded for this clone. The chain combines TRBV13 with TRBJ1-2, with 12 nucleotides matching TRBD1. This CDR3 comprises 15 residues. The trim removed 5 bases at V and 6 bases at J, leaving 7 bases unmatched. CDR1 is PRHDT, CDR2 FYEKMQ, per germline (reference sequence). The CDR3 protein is CASSPGQGARHGYTF. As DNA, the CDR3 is TGTGCCAGCAGCCCGGGACAGGGGGCGAGGCATGGCTACACCTTC.

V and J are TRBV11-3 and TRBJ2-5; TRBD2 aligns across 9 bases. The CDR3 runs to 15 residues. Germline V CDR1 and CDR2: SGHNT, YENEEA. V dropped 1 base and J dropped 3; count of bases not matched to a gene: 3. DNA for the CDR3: TGTGCCAGCAGCTTAGCCCGCGGGGGGGAAGAGACCCAGTACTTC. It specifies CASSLARGGEETQYF.

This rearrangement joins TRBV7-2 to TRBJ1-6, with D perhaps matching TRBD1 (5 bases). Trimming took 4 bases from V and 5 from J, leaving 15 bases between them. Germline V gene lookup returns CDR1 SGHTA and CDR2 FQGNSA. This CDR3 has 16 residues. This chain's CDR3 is CASSSGGGWDNSPLHF. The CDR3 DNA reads TGTGCCAGCAGCTCGGGGGGGGGATGGGATAATTCACCCCTCCACTTT.

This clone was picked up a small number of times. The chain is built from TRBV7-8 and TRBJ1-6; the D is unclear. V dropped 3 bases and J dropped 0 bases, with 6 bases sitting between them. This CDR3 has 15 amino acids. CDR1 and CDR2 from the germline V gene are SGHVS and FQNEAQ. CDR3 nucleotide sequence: TGTGCCAGCAGCTTGGAGAGCTCCTATAATTCACCCCTCCACTTT. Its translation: CASSLESSYNSPLHF. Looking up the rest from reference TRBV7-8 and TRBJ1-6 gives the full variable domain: GAGVSQSPRYKVAKRGQDVALRCDPISGHVSLFWYQQALGQGPEFLTYFQNEAQLDKSGLPSDRFFAERPEGSVSTLKIQRTQQEDSAVYLCASSLESSYNSPLHFGNGTRLTVT.

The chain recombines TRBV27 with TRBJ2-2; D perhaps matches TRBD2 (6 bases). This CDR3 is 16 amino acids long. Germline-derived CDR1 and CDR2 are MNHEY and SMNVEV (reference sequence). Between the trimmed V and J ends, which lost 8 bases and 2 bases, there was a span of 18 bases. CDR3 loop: CASGRGRRGNTGELFF. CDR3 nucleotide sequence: TGTGCCAGCGGGCGGGGTAGAAGGGGCAACACCGGGGAGCTGTTTTTT.

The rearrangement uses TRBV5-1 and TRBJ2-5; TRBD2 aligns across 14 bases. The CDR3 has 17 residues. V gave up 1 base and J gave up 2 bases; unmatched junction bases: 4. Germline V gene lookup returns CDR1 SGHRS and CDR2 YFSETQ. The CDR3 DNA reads TGCGCCAGCAGCTTGCTGACTAGCGGGGGGGCTCAAGAGACCCAGTACTTC. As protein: CASSLLTSGGAQETQYF.

The CDR3 region is CASSYGLNTGELFF. In nucleotides, the CDR3 is TGTGCCAGCAGTTACGGCCTTAACACCGGGGAGCTGTTTTTT. The chain is built from TRBV6-5 and TRBJ2-2; no reliable D call. CDR1 and CDR2 (germline): MNHEY, SVGAGI. This CDR3 region has 14 residues. V dropped 2 bases and J dropped 2 bases, with 6 bases sitting between them.

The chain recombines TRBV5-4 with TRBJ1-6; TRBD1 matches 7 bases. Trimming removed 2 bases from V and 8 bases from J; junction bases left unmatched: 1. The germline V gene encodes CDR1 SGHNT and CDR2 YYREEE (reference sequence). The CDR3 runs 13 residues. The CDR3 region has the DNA TGTGCCAGCAGCTTCACAGGGGATTCACCCCTCCACTTT. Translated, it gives CASSFTGDSPLHF.

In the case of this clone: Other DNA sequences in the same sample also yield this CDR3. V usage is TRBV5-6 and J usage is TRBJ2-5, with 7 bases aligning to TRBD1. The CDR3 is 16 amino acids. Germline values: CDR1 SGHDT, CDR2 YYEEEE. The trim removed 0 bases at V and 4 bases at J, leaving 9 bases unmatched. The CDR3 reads CASSLVPTGRVETQYF. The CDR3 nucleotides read TGTGCCAGCAGCTTGGTGCCGACAGGGCGGGTAGAGACCCAGTACTTC.

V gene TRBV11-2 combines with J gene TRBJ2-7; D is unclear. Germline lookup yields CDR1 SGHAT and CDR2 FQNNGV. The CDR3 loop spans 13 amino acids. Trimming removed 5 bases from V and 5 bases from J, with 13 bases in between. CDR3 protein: CASSPSLSHEQYF. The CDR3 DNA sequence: TGTGCCAGCAGCCCGTCTTTGAGTCACGAGCAGTACTTC.

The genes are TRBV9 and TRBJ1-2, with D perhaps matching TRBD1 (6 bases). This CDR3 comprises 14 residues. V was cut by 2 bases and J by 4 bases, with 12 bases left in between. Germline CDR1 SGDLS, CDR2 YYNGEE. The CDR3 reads CASSVSTGTYGYTF. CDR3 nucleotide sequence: TGTGCCAGCAGCGTTTCGACAGGTACCTATGGCTACACCTTC.

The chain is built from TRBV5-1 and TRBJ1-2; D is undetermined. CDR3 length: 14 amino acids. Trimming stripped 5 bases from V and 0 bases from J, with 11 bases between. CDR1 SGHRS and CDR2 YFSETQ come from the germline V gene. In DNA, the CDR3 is TGCGCCAGCAGGGCAACCTCTTCTAACTATGGCTACACCTTC. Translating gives CASRATSSNYGYTF.

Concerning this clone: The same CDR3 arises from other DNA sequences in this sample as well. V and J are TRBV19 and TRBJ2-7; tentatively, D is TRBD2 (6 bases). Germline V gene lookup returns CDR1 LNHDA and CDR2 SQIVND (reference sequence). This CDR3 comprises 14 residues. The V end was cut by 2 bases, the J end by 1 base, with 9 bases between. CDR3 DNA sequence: TGTGCCAGTAGTATATCGGGGGAGTCCTACGAGCAGTACTTC. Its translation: CASSISGESYEQYF. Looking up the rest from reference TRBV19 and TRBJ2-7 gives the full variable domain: DGGITQSPKYLFRKEGQNVTLSCEQNLNHDAMYWYRQDPGQGLRLIYYSQIVNDFQKGDIAEGYSVSREKKESFPLTVTSAQKNPTAFYLCASSISGESYEQYFGPGTRLTVT.

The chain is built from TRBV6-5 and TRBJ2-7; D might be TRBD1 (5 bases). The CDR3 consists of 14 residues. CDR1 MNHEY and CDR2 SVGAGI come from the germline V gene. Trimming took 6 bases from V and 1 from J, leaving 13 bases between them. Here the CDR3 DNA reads TGTGCCAGCAGGTGGGCAGGGCAATCCTACGAGCAGTACTTC. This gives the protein CASRWAGQSYEQYF.

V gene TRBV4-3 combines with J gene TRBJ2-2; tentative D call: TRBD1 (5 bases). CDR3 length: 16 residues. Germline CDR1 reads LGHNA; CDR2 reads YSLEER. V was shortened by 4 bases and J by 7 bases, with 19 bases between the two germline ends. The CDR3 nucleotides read TGCGCCAGCAGCCCCAATTTCAGGGTTTACGGCGGGGAGCTGTTTTTT. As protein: CASSPNFRVYGGELFF.

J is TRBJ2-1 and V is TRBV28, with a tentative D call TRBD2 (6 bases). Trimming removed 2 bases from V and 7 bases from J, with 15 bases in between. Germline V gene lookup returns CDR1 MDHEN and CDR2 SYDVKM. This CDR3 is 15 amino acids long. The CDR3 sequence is CASSLVYFSGNEQFF. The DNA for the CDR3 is TGTGCCAGCAGTTTAGTGTACTTCAGCGGGAATGAGCAGTTCTTC.

The CDR3 bases are TGTGCCAGCAGCTTAGTGGGGGGATACACCGGGGACACCGGGGAGCTGTTTTTT. Translating it yields CASSLVGGYTGDTGELFF. This chain links TRBV7-6 with TRBJ2-2, with D possibly matching TRBD2 (6 bases). The CDR3 runs 18 residues. The V end lost 1 base, the J end lost 3 bases, and 18 bases lay between the germline ends. The germline V gene encodes CDR1 SGHVS and CDR2 FNYEAQ.